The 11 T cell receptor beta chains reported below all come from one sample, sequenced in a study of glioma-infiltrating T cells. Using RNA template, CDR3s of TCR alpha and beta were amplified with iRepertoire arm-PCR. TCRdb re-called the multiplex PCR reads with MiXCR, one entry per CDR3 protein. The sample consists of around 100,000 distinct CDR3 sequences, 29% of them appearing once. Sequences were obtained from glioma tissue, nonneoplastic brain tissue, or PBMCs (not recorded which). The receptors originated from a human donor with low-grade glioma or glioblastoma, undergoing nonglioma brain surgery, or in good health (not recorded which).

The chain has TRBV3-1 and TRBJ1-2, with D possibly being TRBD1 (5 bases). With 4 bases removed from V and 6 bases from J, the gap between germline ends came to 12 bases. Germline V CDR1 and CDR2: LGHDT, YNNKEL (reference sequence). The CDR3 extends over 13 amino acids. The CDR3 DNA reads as TGTGCCAGCAGCCCAAAACAGGTGGATGGCTACACCTTC. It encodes CASSPKQVDGYTF.

The CDR3 protein is CASSLDSTGSRRGYTF. In DNA form, the CDR3 reads TGTGCCAGCAGCCTCGATTCAACCGGGTCCCGTCGTGGCTACACCTTC. The rearrangement joins TRBV5-4 to TRBJ1-2, with D uncertain. V lost 4 bases to trimming and J lost 7 bases, with 23 bases between them. CDR1 SGHNT and CDR2 YYREEE come from the germline V gene (reference sequence). The CDR3 sequence is 16 residues long. Using reference TRBV5-4 and TRBJ1-2 for the parts outside the CDR3, the full variable domain is ETGVTQSPTHLIKTRGQQVTLRCSSQSGHNTVSWYQQALGQGPQFIFQYYREEENGRGNFPPRFSGLQFPNYSSELNVNALELDDSALYLCASSLDSTGSRRGYTFGSGTRLTVV.

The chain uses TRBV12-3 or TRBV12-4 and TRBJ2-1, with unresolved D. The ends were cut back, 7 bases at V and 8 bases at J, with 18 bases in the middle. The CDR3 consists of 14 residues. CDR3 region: CASMKSEGFDEQFF. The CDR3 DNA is TGTGCCAGCATGAAGAGCGAAGGTTTCGATGAGCAGTTCTTC.

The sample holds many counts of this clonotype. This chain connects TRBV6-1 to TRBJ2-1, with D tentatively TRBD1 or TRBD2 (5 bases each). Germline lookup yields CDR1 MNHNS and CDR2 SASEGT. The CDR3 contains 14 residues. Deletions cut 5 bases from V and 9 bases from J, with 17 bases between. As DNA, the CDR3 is TGTGCCAGCAGTTATGTTTACGGGACGGCTGAGCAGTTCTTC. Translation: CASSYVYGTAEQFF.

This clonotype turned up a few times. The CDR3 region is CASSWVGTGFNEQFF. CDR3 nucleotides: TGTGCCAGTAGTTGGGTAGGGACAGGGTTCAATGAGCAGTTCTTC. This rearrangement joins TRBV19 to TRBJ2-1; 9 bases are a match to TRBD1. Germline CDR1 LNHDA, CDR2 SQIVND (reference sequence). J gave up 6 bases and V 5 bases, and 8 bases lay outside the gene matches. CDR3 length equals 15 residues.

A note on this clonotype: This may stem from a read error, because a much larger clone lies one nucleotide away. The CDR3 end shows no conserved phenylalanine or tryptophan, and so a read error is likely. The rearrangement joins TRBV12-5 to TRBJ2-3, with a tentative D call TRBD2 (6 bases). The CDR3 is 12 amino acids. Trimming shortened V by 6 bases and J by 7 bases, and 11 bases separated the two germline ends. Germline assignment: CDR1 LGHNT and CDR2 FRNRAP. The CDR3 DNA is TGTGCTAGTGGCGCCACTAGCAATACGCAGTATTCT. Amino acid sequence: CASGATSNTQYS.

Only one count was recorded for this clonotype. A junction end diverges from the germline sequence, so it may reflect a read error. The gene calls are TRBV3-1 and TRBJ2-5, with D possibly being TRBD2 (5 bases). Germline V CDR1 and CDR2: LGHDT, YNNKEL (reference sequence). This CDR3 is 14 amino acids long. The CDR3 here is CASSHSGSQGTQYF. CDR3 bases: TGTGCCAGCAGCCACTCGGGGTCACAAGGGACCCAGTACTTC.

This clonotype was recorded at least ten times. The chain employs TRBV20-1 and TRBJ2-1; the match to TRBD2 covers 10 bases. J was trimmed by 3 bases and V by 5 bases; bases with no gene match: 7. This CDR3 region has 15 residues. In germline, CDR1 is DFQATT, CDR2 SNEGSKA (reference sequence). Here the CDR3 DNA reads TGCAGTGCTTTCATTCCTAGCGGGAGCTACAATGAGCAGTTCTTC. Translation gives CSAFIPSGSYNEQFF.

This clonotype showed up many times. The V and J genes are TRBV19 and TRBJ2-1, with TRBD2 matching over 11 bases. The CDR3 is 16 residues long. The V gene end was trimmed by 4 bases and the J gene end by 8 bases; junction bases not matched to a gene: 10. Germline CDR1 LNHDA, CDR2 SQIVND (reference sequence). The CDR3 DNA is TGTGCCAGTAGTACCCCTAGCGGGGGGCCAGGGTATGAGCAGTTCTTC. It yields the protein CASSTPSGGPGYEQFF.

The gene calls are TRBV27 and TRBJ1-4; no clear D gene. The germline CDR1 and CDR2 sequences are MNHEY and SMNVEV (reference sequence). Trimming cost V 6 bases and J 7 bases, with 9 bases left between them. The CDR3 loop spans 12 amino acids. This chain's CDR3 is CASRGNAEKLFF. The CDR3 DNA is TGTGCCAGCAGGGGGAATGCTGAAAAACTGTTTTTT. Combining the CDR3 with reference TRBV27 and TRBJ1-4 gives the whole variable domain EAQVTQNPRYLITVTGKKLTVTCSQNMNHEYMSWYRQDPGLGLRQIYYSMNVEVTDKGDVPEGYKVSRKEKRNFPLILESPSPNQTSLYFCASRGNAEKLFFGSGTQLSVL.

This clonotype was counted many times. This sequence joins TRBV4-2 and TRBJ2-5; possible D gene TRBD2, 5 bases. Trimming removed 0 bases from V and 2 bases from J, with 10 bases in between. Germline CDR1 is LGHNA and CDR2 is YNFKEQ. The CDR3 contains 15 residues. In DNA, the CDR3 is TGTGCCAGCAGCCAAGATTTCAGCGGTCAAGAGACCCAGTACTTC. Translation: CASSQDFSGQETQYF.